These 5 T cell receptor beta chains originate from one sample sequenced in a study of neoadjuvant anti-PD-1 for oral cavity cancer. Time point of the sample: after neoadjuvant nivolumab, at surgical resection. The method was immunoSEQ multiplex PCR; TCRdb's version includes in-frame clones alone and lacks a portion of them. The sample yields around 35,000 clones, 30% to 40% seen once. Material: tumor tissue, obtained after nivolumab (anti-PD-1) treatment. All receptors derive from a person aged 35-80 years with oral cavity squamous cell carcinoma.

The sample holds a few counts of this clone. The chain is built from TRBV6-1 and TRBJ1-5; a possible D gene is TRBD1 (6 bases). The CDR3 length is 15 residues. The V gene lost 7 bases and the J gene lost 2 bases, with 15 bases spanning the gap. The germline gives CDR1 MNHNS, CDR2 SASEGT. The CDR3 sequence is CASTGQFFGNQPQHF. The CDR3 bases are TGTGCCAGCACCGGACAGTTCTTCGGCAATCAGCCCCAGCATTTT.

The rearrangement links TRBV5-4 to TRBJ1-2; D is unclear. The CDR3 is 13 amino acids. Germline V CDR1 and CDR2: SGHNT, YYREEE (reference sequence). Trimming took 4 bases from V and 4 from J, leaving 11 bases between them. CDR3: CASSASGVYGYTF. The CDR3 region has the DNA TGTGCCAGCAGCGCCTCGGGCGTCTATGGCTACACCTTC.

This clone occurred once. The CDR3 loop is CASARDVTLGDEQYF. The CDR3 DNA reads TGTGCCAGCGCCCGGGACGTAACTCTGGGCGACGAGCAGTACTTC. The chain recombines TRBV2 with TRBJ2-7; D is perhaps TRBD1 or TRBD2 (5 bases each). In germline, CDR1 is SNHLY, CDR2 FYNNEI. The CDR3 is 15 amino acids. Trimming left V 8 bases short and J 5 bases short, with 22 bases between.

This clone was observed once. The J gene is TRBJ2-2, the V gene TRBV4-1; 13 nucleotides line up with TRBD2. V shed 6 bases, J shed 7 bases, and the junction held 8 bases outside the gene matches. CDR3 size: 16 residues. The germline CDR1 and CDR2 sequences are MGHRA and YSYEKL. CDR3 sequence: CASRQLAGGPFGELFF. The CDR3 nucleotides read TGCGCCAGCAGGCAACTAGCGGGGGGGCCTTTCGGGGAGCTGTTTTTT.

This clone was seen a handful of times. CDR3 sequence reads: CASSYSSSGRGDEQFF. DNA of the CDR3: TGTGCCAGCAGTTACTCGAGTAGTGGGAGAGGCGATGAGCAGTTCTTC. J is TRBJ2-1 and V is TRBV6-5; a possible D gene is TRBD2 (5 bases). The ends were cut back, 0 bases at V and 8 bases at J, with 17 bases in the middle. Germline V lookup: CDR1 MNHEY, CDR2 SVGAGI. The CDR3 totals 16 residues.